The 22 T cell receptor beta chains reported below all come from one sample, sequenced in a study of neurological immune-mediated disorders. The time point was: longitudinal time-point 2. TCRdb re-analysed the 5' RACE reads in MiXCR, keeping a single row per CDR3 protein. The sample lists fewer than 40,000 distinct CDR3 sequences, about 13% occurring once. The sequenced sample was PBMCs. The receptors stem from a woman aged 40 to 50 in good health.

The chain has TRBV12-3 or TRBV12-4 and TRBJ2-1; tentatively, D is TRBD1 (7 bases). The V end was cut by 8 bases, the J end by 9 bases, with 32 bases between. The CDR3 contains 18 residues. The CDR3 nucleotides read TGTGCCAGCTCGAGACAGGGTGATTTCTGGGCGGGAATAGCTGAGCAGTTCTTC. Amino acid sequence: CASSRQGDFWAGIAEQFF.

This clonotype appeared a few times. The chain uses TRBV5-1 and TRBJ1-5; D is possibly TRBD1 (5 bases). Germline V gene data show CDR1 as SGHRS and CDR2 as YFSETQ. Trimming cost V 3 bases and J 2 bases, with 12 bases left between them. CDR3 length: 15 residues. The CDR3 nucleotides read TGCGCCAGCAGCTCGGATGGGGCAGGCAATCAGCCCCAGCATTTT. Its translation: CASSSDGAGNQPQHF. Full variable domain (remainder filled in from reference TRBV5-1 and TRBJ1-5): KAGVTQTPRYLIKTRGQQVTLSCSPISGHRSVSWYQQTPGQGLQFLFEYFSETQRNKGNFPGRFSGRQFSNSRSEMNVSTLELGDSALYLCASSSDGAGNQPQHFGDGTRLSIL.

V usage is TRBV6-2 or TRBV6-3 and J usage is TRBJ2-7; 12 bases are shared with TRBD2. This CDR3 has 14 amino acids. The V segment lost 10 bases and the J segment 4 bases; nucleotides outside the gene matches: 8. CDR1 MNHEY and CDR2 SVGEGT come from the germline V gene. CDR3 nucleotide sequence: TGTGCCACCCGTACTAGCGGGGGGAGGTACGAGCAGTACTTC. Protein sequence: CATRTSGGRYEQYF.

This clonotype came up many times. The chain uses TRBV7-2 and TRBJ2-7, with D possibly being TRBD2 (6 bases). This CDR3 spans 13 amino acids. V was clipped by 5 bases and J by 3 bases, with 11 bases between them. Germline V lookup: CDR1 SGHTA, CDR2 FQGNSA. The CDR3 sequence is CASSPPGVYEQYF. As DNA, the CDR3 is TGTGCCAGCAGCCCCCCGGGAGTCTACGAGCAGTACTTC.

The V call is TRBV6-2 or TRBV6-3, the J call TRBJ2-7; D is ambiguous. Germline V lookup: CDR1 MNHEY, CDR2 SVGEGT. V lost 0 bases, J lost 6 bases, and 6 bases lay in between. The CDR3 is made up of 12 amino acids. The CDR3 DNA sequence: TGTGCCAGCAGTTACTCGGACCCCGAGCAGTACTTC. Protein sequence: CASSYSDPEQYF.

CDR3 DNA sequence: TGCGCCAGCACCCAGGGACTAGCGGGAGTTGGCGAGCAGTTCTTC. As protein: CASTQGLAGVGEQFF. The chain employs TRBV5-1 and TRBJ2-1, with 14 bases lining up with TRBD2. Looked up from germline, CDR1 is SGHRS and CDR2 is YFSETQ. The CDR3 totals 15 residues. With 6 bases clipped from V and 10 bases from J, the junction kept 9 bases outside the gene matches. Filled out from reference TRBV5-1 and TRBJ2-1, the complete variable domain reads KAGVTQTPRYLIKTRGQQVTLSCSPISGHRSVSWYQQTPGQGLQFLFEYFSETQRNKGNFPGRFSGRQFSNSRSEMNVSTLELGDSALYLCASTQGLAGVGEQFFGPGTRLTVL.

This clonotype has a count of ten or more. CDR3 in amino acids: CASSQKAGNTDTQYF. In DNA, the CDR3 is TGTGCCAGCAGCCAAAAAGCGGGCAACACAGATACGCAGTATTTT. V usage is TRBV3-1 and J usage is TRBJ2-3; a weak D match, TRBD2 (6 bases). The V end lost 2 bases, the J end lost 2 bases, and 11 bases lay between the germline ends. The CDR3 contains 15 residues. Germline V gene sequence: CDR1 LGHDT, CDR2 YNNKEL (reference sequence).

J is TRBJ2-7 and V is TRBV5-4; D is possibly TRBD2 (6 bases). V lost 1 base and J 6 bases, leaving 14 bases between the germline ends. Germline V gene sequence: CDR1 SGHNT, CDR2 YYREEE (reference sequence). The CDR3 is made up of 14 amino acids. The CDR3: CASSLWPGAGEQYF. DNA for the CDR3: TGTGCCAGCAGCTTGTGGCCCGGAGCGGGCGAGCAGTACTTC.

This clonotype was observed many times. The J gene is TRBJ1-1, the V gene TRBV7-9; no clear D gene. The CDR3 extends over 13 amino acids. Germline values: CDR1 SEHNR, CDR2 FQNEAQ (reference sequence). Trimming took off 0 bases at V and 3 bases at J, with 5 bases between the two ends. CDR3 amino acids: CASSLAEDTEAFF. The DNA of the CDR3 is TGTGCCAGCAGCTTAGCGGAGGACACTGAAGCTTTCTTT.

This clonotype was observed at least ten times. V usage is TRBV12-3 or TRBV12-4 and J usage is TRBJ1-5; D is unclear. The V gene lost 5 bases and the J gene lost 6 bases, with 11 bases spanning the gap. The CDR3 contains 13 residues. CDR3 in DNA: TGTGCCAGCAGTCCAGACACCGGTCAGCCCCAGCATTTT. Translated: CASSPDTGQPQHF.

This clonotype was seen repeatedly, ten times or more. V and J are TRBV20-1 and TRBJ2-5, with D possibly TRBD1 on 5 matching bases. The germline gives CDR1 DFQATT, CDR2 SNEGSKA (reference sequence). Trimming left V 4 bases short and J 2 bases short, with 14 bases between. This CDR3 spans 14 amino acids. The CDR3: CSANLGQAQETQYF. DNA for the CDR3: TGCAGTGCTAATCTGGGGCAGGCTCAAGAGACCCAGTACTTC.

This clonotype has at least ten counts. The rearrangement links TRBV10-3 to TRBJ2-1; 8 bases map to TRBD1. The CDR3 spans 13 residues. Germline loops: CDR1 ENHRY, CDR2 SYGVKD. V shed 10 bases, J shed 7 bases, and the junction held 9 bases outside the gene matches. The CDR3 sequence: CATTGQGTNEQFF. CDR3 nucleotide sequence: TGTGCCACCACTGGACAGGGAACGAATGAGCAGTTCTTC.

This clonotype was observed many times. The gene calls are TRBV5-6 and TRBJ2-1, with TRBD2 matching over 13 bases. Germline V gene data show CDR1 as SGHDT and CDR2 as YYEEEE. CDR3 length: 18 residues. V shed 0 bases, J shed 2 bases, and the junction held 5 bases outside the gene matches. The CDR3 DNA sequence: TGTGCCAGCAGCTTGGGACTAGCGGGAGGTACTACCTACAATGAGCAGTTCTTC. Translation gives CASSLGLAGGTTYNEQFF.

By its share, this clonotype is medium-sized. The CDR3 region is CASSYLTSNEQFF. CDR3 nucleotides: TGCGCCAGCAGCTACCTGACCAGCAATGAGCAGTTCTTC. V and J are TRBV5-1 and TRBJ2-1; D not certain. Germline V gives CDR1 SGHRS, CDR2 YFSETQ. The V and J ends lost 3 bases and 6 bases respectively, with 10 bases between them. The CDR3 runs to 13 residues.

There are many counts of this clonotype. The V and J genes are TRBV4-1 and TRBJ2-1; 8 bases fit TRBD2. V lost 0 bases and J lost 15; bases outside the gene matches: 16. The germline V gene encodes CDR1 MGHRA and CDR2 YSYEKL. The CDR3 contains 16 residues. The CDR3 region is CASSQEALGWRGARFF. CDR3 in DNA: TGCGCCAGCAGCCAAGAGGCCCTAGGGTGGCGGGGGGCTAGGTTCTTC.

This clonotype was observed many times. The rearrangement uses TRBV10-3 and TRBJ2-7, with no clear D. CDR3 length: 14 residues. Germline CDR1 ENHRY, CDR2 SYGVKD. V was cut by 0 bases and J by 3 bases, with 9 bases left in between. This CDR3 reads CAISESMANYEQYF. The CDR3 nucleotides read TGTGCCATCAGTGAGTCCATGGCAAACTACGAGCAGTACTTC.

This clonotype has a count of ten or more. CDR3 nucleotide sequence: TGCAGTGCCCCAAACGAGGGAAGGGATGGCTACACCTTC. Its protein is CSAPNEGRDGYTF. This sequence joins TRBV20-1 and TRBJ1-2; no firm D call. Deletions cut 6 bases from V and 6 bases from J, with 17 bases between. Germline assignment: CDR1 DFQATT and CDR2 SNEGSKA (reference sequence). The CDR3 contains 13 residues.

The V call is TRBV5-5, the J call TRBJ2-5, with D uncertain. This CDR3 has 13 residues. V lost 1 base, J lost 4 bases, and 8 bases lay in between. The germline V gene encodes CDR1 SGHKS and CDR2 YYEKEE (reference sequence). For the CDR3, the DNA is TGTGCCAGCAGCTTGCGGTTCGGAGAGACCCAGTACTTC. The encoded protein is CASSLRFGETQYF.

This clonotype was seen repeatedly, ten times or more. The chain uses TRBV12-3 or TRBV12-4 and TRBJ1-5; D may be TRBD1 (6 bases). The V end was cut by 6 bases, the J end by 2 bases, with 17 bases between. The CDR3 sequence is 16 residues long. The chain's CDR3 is CASSSPYRDGNQPQHF. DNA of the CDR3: TGTGCCAGCAGCTCTCCCTACAGGGATGGCAATCAGCCCCAGCATTTT.

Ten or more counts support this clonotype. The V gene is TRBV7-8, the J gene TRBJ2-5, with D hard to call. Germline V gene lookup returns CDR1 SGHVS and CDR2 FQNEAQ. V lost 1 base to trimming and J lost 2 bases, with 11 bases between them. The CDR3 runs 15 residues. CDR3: CASSLGPGNQETQYF. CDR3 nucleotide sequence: TGTGCCAGCAGCTTAGGACCCGGTAATCAAGAGACCCAGTACTTC.

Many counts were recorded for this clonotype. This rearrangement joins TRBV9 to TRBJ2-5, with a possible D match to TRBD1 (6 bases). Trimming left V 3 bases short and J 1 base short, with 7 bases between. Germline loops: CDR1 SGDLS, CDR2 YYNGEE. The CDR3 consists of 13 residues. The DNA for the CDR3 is TGTGCCAGCAGCGGAGGGGGCCAAGAGACCCAGTACTTC. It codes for CASSGGGQETQYF.

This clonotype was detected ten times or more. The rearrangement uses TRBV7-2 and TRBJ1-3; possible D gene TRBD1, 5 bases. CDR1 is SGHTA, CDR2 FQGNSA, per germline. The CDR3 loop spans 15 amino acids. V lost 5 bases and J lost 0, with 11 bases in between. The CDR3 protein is CASSAYRHSGNTIYF. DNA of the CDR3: TGTGCCAGCAGCGCCTACAGGCACTCTGGAAACACCATATATTTT.